This is a list of T cell receptor beta chains from one sample in a study of post-analysis software for immune sequencing data. TCRdb itself ran the PCR reads through MiXCR, one entry per CDR3 protein. This table has 740,000 or so distinct CDR3 sequences, approximately 53% appearing once. Source material: blood. The receptors originated from a girl between 5 and 17 years old with multiple sclerosis. CDR3s include the opening cysteine and the closing phenylalanine or tryptophan. A D gene is named only where the DNA matches it firmly. Expanded clones get a size class; other rows say once, few or many, or leave the size out.

CDR3aa: CASSREARGTEAFF
CDR3nt: TGCGCCAGCAGCCGGGAGGCGAGAGGCACTGAAGCTTTCTTT
v_gene: TRBV5-1
abundance: NA
j_gene: TRBJ1-1
d_gene: NA

CDR3aa: CASSPMANEQFF
CDR3nt: TGTGCCAGCAGCCCTATGGCCAATGAGCAGTTCTTC
v_gene: TRBV7-2
abundance: few
j_gene: TRBJ2-1
d_gene: NA

CDR3aa: CSVDPPRGIGTNVLTF
CDR3nt: TGCAGCGTTGACCCACCTAGGGGGATTGGGACCAACGTCCTGACTTTC
v_gene: TRBV29-1
abundance: NA
j_gene: TRBJ2-6
d_gene: NA

CDR3aa: CASRHGTDNEKLFF
CDR3nt: TGTGCCAGCAGACACGGGACAGATAATGAAAAACTGTTTTTT
v_gene: TRBV12-3/TRBV12-4
abundance: few
j_gene: TRBJ1-4
d_gene: TRBD1

CDR3aa: CASSTGSGSYNEQFF
CDR3nt: TGTGCCAGCAGCACAGGGTCCGGCTCCTACAATGAGCAGTTCTTC
v_gene: TRBV6-5
abundance: NA
j_gene: TRBJ2-1
d_gene: NA

CDR3aa: CASSQRLGNIQYF
CDR3nt: TGCGCCAGCAGCCAACGACTGGGGAACATTCAGTACTTC
v_gene: TRBV5-1
abundance: few
j_gene: TRBJ2-4
d_gene: NA

CDR3aa: CASRMGERNEQFF
CDR3nt: TGCGCCAGCAGAATGGGGGAGCGGAATGAGCAGTTCTTC
v_gene: TRBV5-1
abundance: NA
j_gene: TRBJ2-1
d_gene: NA

CDR3aa: CATGTANYGYTF
CDR3nt: TGTGCCACCGGGACGGCTAACTATGGCTACACCTTC
v_gene: TRBV2
abundance: NA
j_gene: TRBJ1-2
d_gene: NA

CDR3aa: CSARTSGGTYEQYF
CDR3nt: TGCAGTGCGCGGACTAGCGGGGGAACCTACGAGCAGTACTTC
v_gene: TRBV20-1
abundance: NA
j_gene: TRBJ2-7
d_gene: TRBD2

CDR3aa: CSVGGRTALNTEAFF
CDR3nt: TGCAGCGTTGGGGGGCGGACTGCCTTGAACACTGAAGCTTTCTTT
v_gene: TRBV29-1
abundance: few
j_gene: TRBJ1-1
d_gene: NA

CDR3aa: CASSSEESGSFYEQYF
CDR3nt: TGTGCCAGCAGTTCCGAGGAGAGCGGGAGTTTCTACGAGCAGTACTTC
v_gene: TRBV7-6
abundance: NA
j_gene: TRBJ2-7
d_gene: TRBD2

CDR3aa: CASSRRDNPAGEQYF
CDR3nt: TGTGCCAGCAGCCGGAGAGATAACCCGGCAGGGGAGCAGTACTTC
v_gene: TRBV7-9
abundance: few
j_gene: TRBJ2-7
d_gene: NA

CDR3aa: CASSRGGGRSNQPQHF
CDR3nt: TGTGCCAGCAGCCGCGGGGGGGGCCGAAGCAATCAGCCCCAGCATTTT
v_gene: TRBV3-1
abundance: NA
j_gene: TRBJ1-5
d_gene: NA

CDR3aa: CAWSVSTGINQKLFF
CDR3nt: TGTGCCTGGAGTGTTAGTACAGGGATTAATCAAAAACTGTTTTTT
v_gene: TRBV30
abundance: NA
j_gene: TRBJ1-4
d_gene: NA

CDR3aa: CSAEPWEAANTEAFF
CDR3nt: TGCAGCGCTGAACCTTGGGAAGCGGCGAACACTGAAGCTTTCTTT
v_gene: TRBV29-1
abundance: NA
j_gene: TRBJ1-1
d_gene: NA

CDR3aa: CASRRPEGNEKLFF
CDR3nt: TGTGCCAGCAGGAGGCCAGAGGGTAATGAAAAACTGTTTTTT
v_gene: TRBV6-6
abundance: few
j_gene: TRBJ1-4
d_gene: NA

CDR3aa: CSVEDTSGYNEQFF
CDR3nt: TGCAGCGTTGAAGACACTAGCGGCTACAATGAGCAGTTCTTC
v_gene: TRBV29-1
abundance: few
j_gene: TRBJ2-1
d_gene: TRBD2

CDR3aa: CASSPQQGVGETQYF
CDR3nt: TGTGCCAGCAGCCCCCAACAGGGTGTAGGGGAGACCCAGTACTTC
v_gene: TRBV5-4
abundance: NA
j_gene: TRBJ2-5
d_gene: NA

CDR3aa: CASSDKYQETQYF
CDR3nt: TGTGCCAGCAGCGATAAGTACCAAGAGACCCAGTACTTC
v_gene: TRBV9
abundance: few
j_gene: TRBJ2-5
d_gene: NA

CDR3aa: CASSHTTGFGYGYTF
CDR3nt: TGTGCCAGCAGCCATACCACAGGGTTTGGCTATGGCTACACCTTC
v_gene: TRBV12-3/TRBV12-4
abundance: NA
j_gene: TRBJ1-2
d_gene: NA

CDR3aa: CATYKRELGEQYF
CDR3nt: TGTGCCACCTACAAGCGGGAACTTGGGGAGCAGTACTTC
v_gene: TRBV27
abundance: NA
j_gene: TRBJ2-7
d_gene: TRBD2

CDR3aa: CSARVMGSTDTQYF
CDR3nt: TGCAGTGCTAGAGTCATGGGGAGCACAGATACGCAGTATTTT
v_gene: TRBV20-1
abundance: NA
j_gene: TRBJ2-3
d_gene: NA

CDR3aa: CASSPNSYEQYF
CDR3nt: TGTGCCAGCAGTCCAAACTCCTACGAGCAGTACTTC
v_gene: TRBV6-5
abundance: many
j_gene: TRBJ2-7
d_gene: NA

CDR3aa: CSAQGGTSRPWETQYF
CDR3nt: TGCAGTGCTCAGGGAGGTACTAGCCGGCCATGGGAGACCCAGTACTTC
v_gene: TRBV20-1
abundance: few
j_gene: TRBJ2-5
d_gene: NA

CDR3aa: CSARAGGGALDTQYF
CDR3nt: TGCAGTGCTAGAGCTGGAGGGGGGGCTTTGGATACGCAGTATTTT
v_gene: TRBV20-1
abundance: NA
j_gene: TRBJ2-3
d_gene: NA

CDR3aa: CASSRTGEYQPQHF
CDR3nt: TGTGCCAGCAGTAGGACAGGGGAATATCAGCCCCAGCATTTT
v_gene: TRBV12-3/TRBV12-4
abundance: NA
j_gene: TRBJ1-5
d_gene: TRBD1

CDR3aa: CASSLGRTSTEAFF
CDR3nt: TGCGCCAGCAGCTTGGGTAGGACGAGCACTGAAGCTTTCTTT
v_gene: TRBV5-1
abundance: few
j_gene: TRBJ1-1
d_gene: NA

CDR3aa: CASSLVSSGGVAKNIQYF
CDR3nt: TGTGCCAGCAGTTTAGTATCTAGCGGGGGAGTAGCCAAAAACATTCAGTACTTC
v_gene: TRBV12-3/TRBV12-4
abundance: NA
j_gene: TRBJ2-4
d_gene: TRBD2

CDR3aa: CASSVEDGGLRGYTF
CDR3nt: TGTGCCAGCAGCGTAGAGGACGGGGGGCTAAGAGGCTACACCTTC
v_gene: TRBV7-2
abundance: NA
j_gene: TRBJ1-2
d_gene: NA

CDR3aa: CASSALGGRSTDTQYF
CDR3nt: TGTGCCAGCAGTGCCCTGGGGGGACGCAGCACAGATACGCAGTATTTT
v_gene: TRBV12-3/TRBV12-4
abundance: few
j_gene: TRBJ2-3
d_gene: NA

CDR3aa: CSALQPLGLSETQYF
CDR3nt: TGCAGTGCTTTACAACCCTTAGGGTTGTCGGAGACCCAGTACTTC
v_gene: TRBV20-1
abundance: NA
j_gene: TRBJ2-5
d_gene: NA

CDR3aa: CSGVGTDTQYF
CDR3nt: TGCAGCGGGGTCGGCACAGATACGCAGTATTTT
v_gene: TRBV29-1
abundance: NA
j_gene: TRBJ2-3
d_gene: NA

CDR3aa: CASSLGGLAGGDYEQYF
CDR3nt: TGTGCCAGCAGCTTAGGGGGACTAGCGGGAGGGGACTACGAGCAGTACTTC
v_gene: TRBV7-8
abundance: once
j_gene: TRBJ2-7
d_gene: TRBD2

CDR3aa: CASSPASGQGYSTEAFF
CDR3nt: TGTGCCAGCAGTCCGGCCTCAGGACAGGGGTATAGCACTGAAGCTTTCTTT
v_gene: TRBV28
abundance: once
j_gene: TRBJ1-1
d_gene: TRBD1

CDR3aa: CASSLEPDLRATDTQYF
CDR3nt: TGTGCCAGCAGCTTAGAACCGGACCTTAGAGCCACAGATACGCAGTATTTT
v_gene: TRBV13
abundance: NA
j_gene: TRBJ2-3
d_gene: NA

CDR3aa: CASSLSDRGSTEQFF
CDR3nt: TGCGCCAGCAGCCTATCGGACAGGGGCAGTACTGAGCAGTTCTTC
v_gene: TRBV5-1
abundance: NA
j_gene: TRBJ2-1
d_gene: TRBD1

CDR3aa: CASSQPGQGYEQYF
CDR3nt: TGCGCCAGCAGCCAACCGGGACAGGGCTACGAGCAGTACTTC
v_gene: TRBV4-1
abundance: NA
j_gene: TRBJ2-7
d_gene: TRBD1

CDR3aa: CASSLSGTVYEQYF
CDR3nt: TGCGCCAGCAGCCTATCCGGGACAGTATACGAGCAGTACTTC
v_gene: TRBV5-1
abundance: few
j_gene: TRBJ2-7
d_gene: TRBD1

CDR3aa: CASSSGQDYGYTF
CDR3nt: TGTGCCAGCAGCTCCGGACAGGACTATGGCTACACCTTC
v_gene: TRBV5-5
abundance: few
j_gene: TRBJ1-2
d_gene: TRBD1

CDR3aa: CASSIAAPGILTDTQYF
CDR3nt: TGTGCCAGTAGTATAGCGGCCCCGGGGATACTCACAGATACGCAGTATTTT
v_gene: TRBV19
abundance: few
j_gene: TRBJ2-3
d_gene: NA

CDR3aa: CASSFGLAGPPSSYNEQFF
CDR3nt: TGTGCCAGCAGCTTCGGACTGGCGGGACCCCCTAGCTCCTACAATGAGCAGTTCTTC
v_gene: TRBV7-9
abundance: NA
j_gene: TRBJ2-1
d_gene: NA

CDR3aa: CASSLRLAGGSEQFF
CDR3nt: TGTGCCAGCAGCCTAAGACTAGCGGGAGGGAGTGAGCAGTTCTTC
v_gene: TRBV7-8
abundance: few
j_gene: TRBJ2-1
d_gene: TRBD2

CDR3aa: CAISGGGGSYEQYF
CDR3nt: TGTGCCATCAGTGGAGGGGGGGGCTCCTACGAGCAGTACTTC
v_gene: TRBV10-3
abundance: few
j_gene: TRBJ2-7
d_gene: NA

CDR3aa: CASIARVGETQYF
CDR3nt: TGTGCCAGCATCGCCAGGGTTGGGGAGACCCAGTACTTC
v_gene: TRBV12-3/TRBV12-4
abundance: NA
j_gene: TRBJ2-5
d_gene: NA

CDR3aa: CASSFQGLAQETQYF
CDR3nt: TGCGCCAGCAGCTTTCAAGGACTAGCACAAGAGACCCAGTACTTC
v_gene: TRBV5-1
abundance: many
j_gene: TRBJ2-5
d_gene: TRBD2

CDR3aa: CASSLGDSAYGYTF
CDR3nt: TGCGCCAGCAGCTTGGGGGACAGCGCATATGGCTACACCTTC
v_gene: TRBV5-1
abundance: once
j_gene: TRBJ1-2
d_gene: TRBD1

CDR3aa: CSARARDFVAYEQYF
CDR3nt: TGCAGTGCTAGAGCGAGGGACTTCGTGGCCTACGAGCAGTACTTC
v_gene: TRBV20-1
abundance: few
j_gene: TRBJ2-7
d_gene: NA

CDR3aa: CSVEDLLTSGRASDEQYF
CDR3nt: TGCAGCGTCGAAGACCTCCTGACTAGCGGGAGGGCCTCAGACGAGCAGTACTTC
v_gene: TRBV29-1
abundance: NA
j_gene: TRBJ2-7
d_gene: TRBD2

CDR3aa: CASSLKGPGQGTGIQYF
CDR3nt: TGTGCCAGCAGCTTAAAGGGCCCGGGACAGGGTACAGGCATTCAGTACTTC
v_gene: TRBV11-2
abundance: NA
j_gene: TRBJ2-4
d_gene: TRBD1

CDR3aa: CAISEGLADYEQYF
CDR3nt: TGTGCCATCAGTGAGGGACTGGCGGATTACGAGCAGTACTTC
v_gene: TRBV10-3
abundance: NA
j_gene: TRBJ2-7
d_gene: NA

CDR3aa: CASSFSGGEYNEQFF
CDR3nt: TGTGCCAGCAGCTTTAGCGGGGGGGAATACAATGAGCAGTTCTTC
v_gene: TRBV7-2
abundance: NA
j_gene: TRBJ2-1
d_gene: TRBD2

CDR3aa: CASSETGPPSGDTQYF
CDR3nt: TGTGCCAGCAGCGAAACCGGGCCCCCGAGCGGGGATACGCAGTATTTT
v_gene: TRBV7-8
abundance: NA
j_gene: TRBJ2-3
d_gene: NA

CDR3aa: CASSFTSGPNTGELFF
CDR3nt: TGCGCCAGCAGCTTCACTAGCGGACCGAACACCGGGGAGCTGTTTTTT
v_gene: TRBV5-1
abundance: NA
j_gene: TRBJ2-2
d_gene: TRBD2

CDR3aa: CSGGSGVYGYTF
CDR3nt: TGCAGCGGGGGTTCGGGGGTCTATGGCTACACCTTC
v_gene: TRBV29-1
abundance: NA
j_gene: TRBJ1-2
d_gene: NA

CDR3aa: CASSPSELAKNIQYF
CDR3nt: TGCGCCAGCAGCCCTAGCGAGCTAGCCAAAAACATTCAGTACTTC
v_gene: TRBV5-1
abundance: few
j_gene: TRBJ2-4
d_gene: NA

CDR3aa: CSVRTGAYEQYF
CDR3nt: TGCAGCGTCCGGACAGGGGCCTACGAGCAGTACTTC
v_gene: TRBV29-1
abundance: few
j_gene: TRBJ2-7
d_gene: TRBD1

CDR3aa: CSATKGHHRDYEQYF
CDR3nt: TGCAGTGCTACAAAGGGACACCATAGGGATTACGAGCAGTACTTC
v_gene: TRBV20-1
abundance: NA
j_gene: TRBJ2-7
d_gene: NA

CDR3aa: CASSFLGRSETQYF
CDR3nt: TGTGCCAGCAGCTTCCTGGGACGCTCGGAGACCCAGTACTTC
v_gene: TRBV7-9
abundance: NA
j_gene: TRBJ2-5
d_gene: NA

CDR3aa: CSVAPGQGVSEAFF
CDR3nt: TGCAGCGTCGCTCCGGGACAGGGGGTGTCTGAAGCTTTCTTT
v_gene: TRBV29-1
abundance: few
j_gene: TRBJ1-1
d_gene: TRBD1